The 12 T cell receptor beta chains in this list originate from one sample, sequenced in a study of T cell changes during pregnancy in multiple sclerosis. The protocol was immunoSEQ multiplex PCR, while the TCRdb copy is restricted to in-frame clones and leaves out a portion. The sample yields roughly 38,000 clones, 90% seen once. The sequencing used peripheral blood, collected in the third trimester of pregnancy. The receptor set was obtained from a female donor in good health, enrolled as a control in a pregnancy study.

The rearrangement joins TRBV6-5 to TRBJ2-1; the match to TRBD2 covers 11 bases. In germline, CDR1 is MNHEY, CDR2 SVGAGI. V lost 5 bases and J lost 4; bases outside the gene matches: 4. The CDR3 sequence is 15 residues long. The CDR3 DNA reads as TGTGCCAGCAGTACACTAGCGGGAGCTTACAATGAGCAGTTCTTC. Translation: CASSTLAGAYNEQFF.

V gene TRBV5-6 combines with J gene TRBJ1-4; D is ambiguous. This CDR3 has 14 residues. Germline V lookup: CDR1 SGHDT, CDR2 YYEEEE. Trimming shortened V by 0 bases and J by 0 bases, and 3 bases separated the two germline ends. The CDR3 loop reads CASSLVATNEKLFF. DNA for the CDR3: TGTGCCAGCAGCTTGGTCGCAACTAATGAAAAACTGTTTTTT.

The V gene is TRBV27, the J gene TRBJ2-7, with a weak D call TRBD2 (5 bases). CDR1 and CDR2 (germline): MNHEY, SMNVEV (reference sequence). The CDR3 is 14 amino acids. V dropped 5 bases and J dropped 2 bases, with 13 bases sitting between them. CDR3 sequence reads: CASSHSGPTYEQYF. The CDR3 DNA sequence: TGTGCCAGCAGTCACAGCGGCCCAACCTACGAGCAGTACTTC.

This clone was observed a few times. The chain carries TRBV7-2 and TRBJ2-1; no clear D. Germline values: CDR1 SGHTA, CDR2 FQGNSA. Trimming cost V 5 bases and J 2 bases, with 10 bases left between them. The CDR3 totals 14 residues. The CDR3 DNA reads as TGTGCCAGCAGCCCCGACCGGGCCTACAATGAGCAGTTCTTC. Its translation: CASSPDRAYNEQFF.

The chain joins TRBV6-5 to TRBJ2-7; D is unclear. The V end was cut by 6 bases, the J end by 1 base, with 10 bases between. The germline V gene encodes CDR1 MNHEY and CDR2 SVGAGI. This CDR3 has 13 amino acids. In DNA form, the CDR3 reads TGTGCCAGCAGCCCAGCGTCTTCCTACGAGCAGTACTTC. Translated, it gives CASSPASSYEQYF.

This clone occurred once. The rearrangement uses TRBV19 and TRBJ2-6; D possibly corresponds to TRBD2 (5 bases). Trimming left V 3 bases short and J 1 base short, with 7 bases between. Germline values: CDR1 LNHDA, CDR2 SQIVND (reference sequence). CDR3 length equals 15 residues. Here the CDR3 DNA reads TGTGCCAGTAGTATCGGGATTTCTGGGGCCAACGTCCTGACTTTC. Its protein product is CASSIGISGANVLTF. The variable domain in full, completed from reference TRBV19 and TRBJ2-6, reads DGGITQSPKYLFRKEGQNVTLSCEQNLNHDAMYWYRQDPGQGLRLIYYSQIVNDFQKGDIAEGYSVSREKKESFPLTVTSAQKNPTAFYLCASSIGISGANVLTFGAGSRLTVL.

The CDR3 loop reads CASSPVRDSRREKLFF. The CDR3 bases are TGTGCCAGCAGCCCAGTCCGGGACAGCCGGCGTGAAAAACTGTTTTTT. The rearrangement uses TRBV7-8 and TRBJ1-4; 7 nucleotides match TRBD1. J lost 7 bases, V lost 5 bases, and 13 bases had no gene match. Germline V gene sequence: CDR1 SGHVS, CDR2 FQNEAQ. CDR3 length: 16 amino acids.

The rearrangement links TRBV5-1 to TRBJ1-4, with D uncertain. The V end lost 4 bases, the J end lost 0 bases, and 13 bases lay between the germline ends. Germline CDR1 SGHRS, CDR2 YFSETQ. CDR3 length: 16 residues. The CDR3 DNA is TGCGCCAGCAGCCCCCAGAAGTCCGCAACTAATGAAAAACTGTTTTTT. This translates into CASSPQKSATNEKLFF.

The CDR3 region has the DNA TGTGCCAGCAGTTACCTCAGGGGCGGGGAGCTGTTTTTT. Translation gives CASSYLRGGELFF. The J gene is TRBJ2-2, the V gene TRBV6-5; maybe TRBD1 (6 bases). The germline gives CDR1 MNHEY, CDR2 SVGAGI. The CDR3 totals 13 residues. The V end lost 2 bases, the J end lost 7 bases, and 8 bases lay between the germline ends.

The J gene is TRBJ1-1, the V gene TRBV6-1, with a weak D call TRBD1 (6 bases). Looked up from germline, CDR1 is MNHNS and CDR2 is SASEGT. Trimming shortened V by 2 bases and J by 0 bases, and 13 bases separated the two germline ends. This CDR3 comprises 16 residues. The CDR3 loop is CASSENGGALNTEAFF. The DNA for the CDR3 is TGTGCCAGCAGTGAAAATGGGGGGGCATTGAACACTGAAGCTTTCTTT.

The chain joins TRBV19 to TRBJ1-5; D perhaps matches TRBD1 (6 bases). This CDR3 has 15 residues. CDR1 LNHDA and CDR2 SQIVND come from the germline V gene (reference sequence). V lost 0 bases and J 6 bases, leaving 12 bases between the germline ends. CDR3 nucleotides: TGTGCCAGTAGTATAGAGGGGGGGGCTGGTCAGCCCCAGCATTTT. Translating it yields CASSIEGGAGQPQHF.

V gene TRBV6-6 combines with J gene TRBJ1-1; possible D gene TRBD1, 5 bases. The CDR3 runs to 16 residues. Germline assignment: CDR1 MNHNY and CDR2 SVGAGI (reference sequence). Trimming stripped 2 bases from V and 0 bases from J, with 13 bases between. The DNA of the CDR3 is TGTGCCAGCAGTTACGACCGACAGTCCATGAACACTGAAGCTTTCTTT. This encodes CASSYDRQSMNTEAFF.